Following are 22 T cell receptor beta chains from one sample sequenced in a study of T-cell memory formation after mild COVID-19. MiXCR was run by TCRdb on the 5' RACE reads, yielding one entry per CDR3 protein. This sample carries roughly 320,000 distinct CDR3 sequences, around 28% of them seen once, and the ten largest clones take roughly 13%. The sequenced material came from PBMCs or a T cell subset sorted from them (not recorded which). These TCRs come from an adult woman who had mild COVID-19 (a few samples of this study predate the infection). Cell type and time point are not known.

This clonotype was recorded many times. The chain carries TRBV7-7 and TRBJ2-1, with TRBD2 matching 9 bases. Per germline, CDR1 SSHAT and CDR2 FNYEAQ (reference sequence). This CDR3 has 15 residues. The CDR3: CAGSPGLARTNEQFF. The CDR3 coding sequence is TGTGCTGGATCGCCGGGACTAGCCAGGACCAATGAGCAGTTCTTC.

This clonotype has a handful of counts. DNA for the CDR3: TGTGCCAGCAGCGCACTTAATCCCGGGACTAGCGCCACCGCCTACGAGCAGTACTTC. This codes for CASSALNPGTSATAYEQYF. The gene calls are TRBV27 and TRBJ2-7, with 10 positions matching TRBD2. The CDR3 has 19 residues. Trimming removed 6 bases from V and 2 bases from J; junction bases left unmatched: 19. CDR1 and CDR2 (germline): MNHEY, SMNVEV (reference sequence).

There are a few counts of this clonotype. The J gene is TRBJ1-1, the V gene TRBV5-5; D is undetermined. The CDR3 runs 15 residues. Trimming stripped 3 bases from V and 0 bases from J, with 12 bases between. CDR1 is SGHKS, CDR2 YYEKEE, per germline (reference sequence). The DNA of the CDR3 is TGTGCCAGCAGCTCCACCCGGAACATGAACACTGAAGCTTTCTTT. Translation: CASSSTRNMNTEAFF.

This clonotype was counted between two and nine times. The chain joins TRBV7-8 to TRBJ2-5; D call uncertain. The V gene lost 1 base and the J gene lost 2 bases, with 8 bases spanning the gap. The CDR3 extends over 14 amino acids. Germline CDR1 reads SGHVS; CDR2 reads FQNEAQ. CDR3 loop: CASSLEPVQETQYF. In DNA, the CDR3 is TGTGCCAGCAGCTTAGAACCGGTACAAGAGACCCAGTACTTC.

This clonotype occurred a few times. The chain joins TRBV15 to TRBJ2-3; D is unclear. The germline V gene has CDR1 LNHNV and CDR2 YYDKDF (reference sequence). This CDR3 spans 13 amino acids. V was pared by 3 bases and J by 0 bases, with 4 bases between. The DNA for the CDR3 is TGTGCCACCAGCAGGATTAGCACAGATACGCAGTATTTT. It yields the protein CATSRISTDTQYF.

This clonotype was counted many times. The rearrangement uses TRBV29-1 and TRBJ2-7; 7 bases are shared with TRBD1. V trimming: 5 bases; J trimming: 3 bases; junction bases outside the gene matches: 1. Germline CDR1 reads SQVTM; CDR2 reads ANQGSEA. CDR3 length: 11 amino acids. Here the CDR3 reads CSVWDSYEQYF. In DNA, the CDR3 is TGCAGCGTTTGGGACAGCTACGAGCAGTACTTC.

J is TRBJ1-1 and V is TRBV29-1; D remains ambiguous. V was pared by 4 bases and J by 2 bases, with 5 bases between. The CDR3 contains 11 residues. Germline CDR1 SQVTM, CDR2 ANQGSEA. For the CDR3, the DNA is TGCAGCGTTGGACATAACACTGAAGCTTTCTTT. Its translation: CSVGHNTEAFF.

The table lists this clonotype with a few counts. The chain uses TRBV9 and TRBJ2-7, with TRBD2 identical over 8 bases. Germline trimming cut 3 bases from V and 4 bases from J; bases unmatched to any gene: 21. Germline loops: CDR1 SGDLS, CDR2 YYNGEE. The CDR3 covers 19 residues. The CDR3 is CASSAPGGTQRDGTYEQYF. The CDR3 DNA sequence: TGTGCCAGCAGCGCCCCGGGGGGGACCCAACGGGACGGGACGTACGAGCAGTACTTC.

This clonotype occurred once. The genes are TRBV7-2 and TRBJ2-7, with D perhaps matching TRBD2 (7 bases). The CDR3 extends over 16 amino acids. The V gene lost 1 base and the J gene lost 2 bases, with 15 bases spanning the gap. Germline lookup yields CDR1 SGHTA and CDR2 FQGNSA. The CDR3 here is CASSLGSGGLAYEQYF. Here the CDR3 DNA reads TGTGCCAGCAGCTTAGGCTCGGGGGGCTTAGCCTACGAGCAGTACTTC.

This clonotype has a handful of counts. The chain joins TRBV29-1 to TRBJ2-5; 9 bases agree with TRBD1. Trimming at V came to 4 bases and at J to 1 base, leaving 4 bases not matched to a gene. The CDR3 length is 14 residues. The germline V gene has CDR1 SQVTM and CDR2 ANQGSEA. The CDR3 region is CSVAGQGSQETQYF. The CDR3 nucleotides read TGCAGCGTTGCAGGACAGGGGAGCCAAGAGACCCAGTACTTC.

This clonotype was picked up a small number of times. The chain joins TRBV7-8 to TRBJ2-2; D is perhaps TRBD1 or TRBD2 (5 bases each). Germline CDR1 SGHVS, CDR2 FQNEAQ. The CDR3 length is 17 residues. The ends were cut back, 8 bases at V and 1 base at J, with 20 bases in the middle. In DNA, the CDR3 is TGTGCCAGCTATACCCCGCCGGGGCGGAAGAACACCGGGGAGCTGTTTTTT. This encodes CASYTPPGRKNTGELFF.

This chain uses TRBV7-7 with TRBJ2-3, with D perhaps matching TRBD1 (5 bases). The CDR3 length is 15 residues. Germline CDR1 SSHAT, CDR2 FNYEAQ (reference sequence). Deletions cut 6 bases from V and 2 bases from J, with 15 bases between. The chain's CDR3 is CASSLGLGFTDTQYF. Here the CDR3 DNA reads TGTGCCAGCAGTTTGGGGCTAGGTTTCACAGATACGCAGTATTTT.

The chain has TRBV9 and TRBJ2-7; D is undetermined. V was pared by 0 bases and J by 0 bases, with 7 bases between. Looked up from germline, CDR1 is SGDLS and CDR2 is YYNGEE. This CDR3 spans 14 amino acids. The CDR3 DNA follows: TGTGCCAGCAGCGTAGGTGAAAGCTCCTACGAGCAGTACTTC. Translating gives CASSVGESSYEQYF.

This clonotype was seen a few times. The chain joins TRBV2 to TRBJ1-1; D not certain. This CDR3 has 13 residues. Per the germline V gene, CDR1 is SNHLY and CDR2 is FYNNEI. Trimming left V 8 bases short and J 2 bases short, with 12 bases between. CDR3: CASRNDLNTEAFF. Here the CDR3 DNA reads TGTGCCAGCCGTAACGATCTCAACACTGAAGCTTTCTTT.

CDR3 DNA sequence: TGTGCCAGCAGCCCTACCAGGGGGCTGGGGGAGCTGTTTTTT. Amino acid sequence: CASSPTRGLGELFF. This chain links TRBV12-3 or TRBV12-4 with TRBJ2-2; 8 bases align to TRBD1. J was trimmed by 8 bases and V by 6 bases; bases with no gene match: 8. The CDR3 loop spans 14 amino acids.

This clonotype has at least ten counts. V usage is TRBV4-1 and J usage is TRBJ2-1; 12 bases are shared with TRBD2. The CDR3 extends over 16 amino acids. The germline V gene encodes CDR1 MGHRA and CDR2 YSYEKL. V was clipped by 0 bases and J by 6 bases; unmatched bases: 3. The CDR3 region has the DNA TGCGCCAGCAGCCAAGAACTAGCGGGGGGAGCCAATGAGCAGTTCTTC. It encodes CASSQELAGGANEQFF.

V and J are TRBV27 and TRBJ1-6; D not resolved. The CDR3 is 15 amino acids. The germline V and J ends were trimmed by 6 bases and 9 bases, with 18 bases remaining between them. CDR1 and CDR2 (germline): MNHEY, SMNVEV (reference sequence). The CDR3 bases are TGTGCCAGCAGCTACCGGGAAGCCAGGTTTTCACCCCTCCACTTT. Its protein product is CASSYREARFSPLHF.

The chain has TRBV27 and TRBJ1-1; D is possibly TRBD1 (5 bases). Trimming shortened V by 4 bases and J by 1 base, and 19 bases separated the two germline ends. The CDR3 sequence is 17 residues long. Germline V gene lookup returns CDR1 MNHEY and CDR2 SMNVEV (reference sequence). CDR3 amino acids: CASSYSRSGRKNTEAFF. The CDR3 nucleotides read TGTGCCAGCAGTTACTCCCGATCGGGACGGAAGAACACTGAAGCTTTCTTT.

V and J are TRBV5-1 and TRBJ2-1, with TRBD1 matching 10 bases. J lost 8 bases, V lost 4 bases, and 6 bases had no gene match. The CDR3 sequence is 14 residues long. Germline CDR1 is SGHRS and CDR2 is YFSETQ. The CDR3 sequence is CASSIGTGVDEQFF. As DNA, the CDR3 is TGCGCCAGCAGCATCGGGACAGGGGTGGATGAGCAGTTCTTC.

The chain is built from TRBV5-1 and TRBJ1-1; possible D gene TRBD1, 5 bases. There are 15 residues in the CDR3. The germline V and J ends were trimmed by 0 bases and 0 bases, with 9 bases remaining between them. CDR1 is SGHRS and CDR2 is YFSETQ in the germline V gene. This chain's CDR3 is CASSLAPGMNTEAFF. CDR3 nucleotide sequence: TGCGCCAGCAGCTTGGCTCCAGGGATGAACACTGAAGCTTTCTTT.

This clonotype has a handful of counts. The chain joins TRBV4-1 to TRBJ1-1; 7 bases match TRBD1. J gave up 3 bases and V 0 bases, and 4 bases lay outside the gene matches. CDR1 MGHRA and CDR2 YSYEKL come from the germline V gene. The CDR3 covers 15 residues. Here the CDR3 reads CASSQEPGGDTEAFF. The CDR3 bases are TGCGCCAGCAGCCAAGAGCCAGGGGGGGACACTGAAGCTTTCTTT.

This clonotype was detected many times. The chain couples TRBV6-5 to TRBJ2-4, with D unclear. Germline CDR1 and CDR2: MNHEY and SVGAGI. The CDR3 runs 15 residues. Trimming removed 6 bases at V and 1 base at J, with 13 bases between. The CDR3 spells CASSPDSGAKNIQYF. DNA for the CDR3: TGTGCCAGCAGCCCGGATTCTGGGGCCAAAAACATTCAGTACTTC.